The sample holds one count of the clone carrying this TCR beta chain. Germline V gene data show CDR1 as SEHNR and CDR2 as FQNEAQ (reference sequence). The CDR3 loop spans 13 amino acids. Trimming removed 2 bases from V and 7 bases from J; junction bases left unmatched: 4. The sample comes from a study of T cell changes during pregnancy in multiple sclerosis. Data came from immunoSEQ multiplex PCR; TCRdb stores just in-frame clones and leaves some out. The data show some 80,000 clones, nearly 95% seen once. The TCR sequence derives from a female donor with multiple sclerosis, enrolled in a pregnancy study. The chain joins TRBV7-9 to TRBJ1-1; 7 nucleotides line up with TRBD1. Sequencing was performed on peripheral blood, taken in the second trimester of pregnancy. CDR3 sequence: CASSLKGAGEAFF. For the CDR3, the DNA is TGTGCCAGCAGCTTAAAGGGGGCGGGTGAAGCTTTCTTT.